These T cell receptor beta chains were read from a single sample in a study of cytomegalovirus exposure and HLA in healthy donors. Libraries were prepared by immunoSEQ multiplex PCR; TCRdb keeps only in-frame clonotypes and omits some of them. The sample lists 55,000 to 65,000 clones, roughly nine tenths occurring once. Sequencing was performed on PBMCs. The receptors come from a man younger than 35 in good health and CMV-seronegative. Each CDR3 is given with its conserved first and last residue. A D gene is named only where the DNA matches it firmly. The size entry is marked missing in some rows and otherwise reads once, few, many or a size class.

clone size	V gene	J gene	D gene	CDR3 DNA	CDR3 protein
.	TRBV2	TRBJ2-1	.	TGTGCCAGCAGTGAGGGTTCGGGAGCCTTCTACTACAATGAGCAGTTCTTC	CASSEGSGAFYYNEQFF
.	TRBV7-8	TRBJ2-1	TRBD2	TGTGCCAGCAGTTCTCCGGGACTAAACTACAATGAGCAGTTCTTC	CASSSPGLNYNEQFF
few	TRBV25-1	TRBJ2-3	TRBD2	TGTGCCAGCAGTGGCGTTAGCGGGAGTGATACGCAGTATTTT	CASSGVSGSDTQYF
.	TRBV10-3	TRBJ2-1	.	TGTGCCACCGGGGGTTTGGGGGATGAGCAGTTCTTC	CATGGLGDEQFF
.	TRBV5-8	TRBJ2-7	.	TGTGCCAGCAGCTGGAGATATTACGAGCAGTACTTC	CASSWRYYEQYF
.	TRBV7-8	TRBJ1-5	.	TGTGCCAGCAGCCCCCGGTTTTCGGAGCCCTTAAGCAATCAGCCCCAGCATTTT	CASSPRFSEPLSNQPQHF
.	TRBV11-2	TRBJ2-7	.	TGTGCCAGCAGCTTAGAACTCCAAATTTCCCCAAACTACGAGCAGTACTTC	CASSLELQISPNYEQYF
.	TRBV28	TRBJ2-5	TRBD1	TGTGCCAGCAGTCGCTGGGACAGGGAAGAGACCCAGTACTTC	CASSRWDREETQYF
.	TRBV5-1	TRBJ1-2	.	TGCGCCAGCAGCTTGACGGGGGATCGGGGCTACACCTTC	CASSLTGDRGYTF
once	TRBV6-6	TRBJ2-3	TRBD2	TGTGCCAGCAGTTACTCGGGTAGCGGGAGCACAGATACGCAGTATTTT	CASSYSGSGSTDTQYF
.	TRBV7-9	TRBJ1-1	.	TGTGCCAGCAGCTTATTAATCACTGAAGCTTTCTTT	CASSLLITEAFF
.	TRBV6-1	TRBJ2-7	.	TGTGCCAGCAGTGGCGCCGGACAGTTATACGAGCAGTACTTC	CASSGAGQLYEQYF
.	TRBV6-5	TRBJ1-2	.	TGTGCCAGCAGTCAACAGGAGATCCCTAACTATGGCTACACCTTC	CASSQQEIPNYGYTF
.	TRBV10-3	TRBJ1-1	.	TGTGCCATCAGTGAGTCTCGGACAGACACTGAAGCTTTCTTT	CAISESRTDTEAFF
.	TRBV30	TRBJ1-1	.	TGTGCCTACTTCAGGGGAAGGACTGAAGCTTTCTTT	CAYFRGRTEAFF
.	TRBV7-9	TRBJ2-7	.	TGTGCCAGCAGTAGGAGCTCCTACGAGCAGTACTTC	CASSRSSYEQYF
.	TRBV27	TRBJ2-1	.	TGTGCCAGCAGCCCAATCGGGGGGCCCTACAATGAGCAGTTCTTC	CASSPIGGPYNEQFF
.	TRBV28	TRBJ1-2	TRBD1	TGTGCCAGCAGTTTAGACCCCGTGGGACAGAACTATGGCTACACCTTC	CASSLDPVGQNYGYTF
once	TRBV27	TRBJ1-2	.	TGTGCCAGCAGTTTTTCGGACCTCGCGGGGATATTCTTC	CASSFSDLAGIFF
once	TRBV2	TRBJ1-2	.	TGTGCCAGCAGGGGTACAGGGAGGGGTTCGGCTAACTATGGCTACACCTTC	CASRGTGRGSANYGYTF
.	TRBV7-3	TRBJ2-1	.	TGTGCCAGCAGCTTACGGTCCGGGATCCCCTACAATGAGCAGTTCTTC	CASSLRSGIPYNEQFF
.	TRBV29-1	TRBJ2-7	TRBD2	TGCAGCGTTGCGTTTTCTAGCGGGAGCTACGAGCAGTACTTC	CSVAFSSGSYEQYF
.	TRBV2	TRBJ1-1	.	TGTGCCAGCAGTCCCCGGAGGCGGTTCCCCGATGGCACTGAAGCTTTCTTT	CASSPRRRFPDGTEAFF
once	TRBV30	TRBJ2-7	TRBD1	TGTGCCTGGAGTAGAACAGGGGGCTACGAGCAGTACTTC	CAWSRTGGYEQYF
.	TRBV5-1	TRBJ2-1	TRBD1	TGCGCCAGCAGCTTGTGGTCAGGGGGCGGGTGGGAGCAGTTCTTC	CASSLWSGGGWEQFF
once	TRBV7-6	TRBJ2-2	.	TGTGCCAGCAGCTTAGGAGGGAACACCGGGGAGCTGTTTTTT	CASSLGGNTGELFF
.	TRBV27	TRBJ2-1	TRBD2	TGTGCCAGCAGGACTAAGCGGGAGTTGTGGAATGAGCAGTTCTTC	CASRTKRELWNEQFF
.	TRBV9	TRBJ2-1	TRBD2	TGTGCCAGCAGCACGTTAGCGGGAGCAAAAAATGAGCAGTTCTTC	CASSTLAGAKNEQFF
.	TRBV11-2	TRBJ2-1	.	TGTGCCAGCAGCTTGTGGCAGGGGAGCAATGAGCAGTTCTTC	CASSLWQGSNEQFF
.	TRBV7-8	TRBJ1-1	TRBD1	TGTGCCAGCAGCTTAGGGCTAACAGGGGGGACTGAAGCTTTCTTT	CASSLGLTGGTEAFF
.	TRBV6-1	TRBJ2-7	.	TGTGCCAGCAGTGAACGGACAGAGGGATACGAGCAGTACTTC	CASSERTEGYEQYF
.	TRBV2	TRBJ2-7	TRBD1	TGTGCCAGCAGAGAAACAGGGGAAGGGTCCTACGAGCAGTACTTC	CASRETGEGSYEQYF
.	TRBV10-1	TRBJ1-3	.	TGCGCCAGCCGGCTGGAGACCGGGGGAGGGTCTGGAAACACCATATATTTT	CASRLETGGGSGNTIYF
.	TRBV4-1	TRBJ2-4	.	TGCGCCAGCAGCCAAGTTGGACTAGCCAAAAACATTCAGTACTTC	CASSQVGLAKNIQYF
.	TRBV4-1	TRBJ2-3	.	TGCGCCACCGGTGTTGAGCAAGGGGTGGGTACGCAGTATTTT	CATGVEQGVGTQYF
.	TRBV2	TRBJ1-2	TRBD1	TGTGCCAGCAGCAGACAGGGCGTATATGGCTACACCTTC	CASSRQGVYGYTF
.	TRBV5-4	TRBJ2-1	TRBD1	TGTGCCAGCAGCCCGCCGGGACAGGGTTTCAATGAGCAGTTCTTC	CASSPPGQGFNEQFF
.	TRBV11-3	TRBJ2-1	.	TGTGCCAGCAGCTTGGACTACCTCCGGGAGCAGTTCTTC	CASSLDYLREQFF
.	TRBV11-3	TRBJ2-5	.	TGTGCCAGCAGTTTCAGGGGAGAGACCCAGTACTTC	CASSFRGETQYF
.	TRBV19	TRBJ2-1	.	TGTGCCAGTAGTCGGGGGAAGGACAATGAGCAGTTCTTC	CASSRGKDNEQFF
once	TRBV5-8	TRBJ1-5	.	TGTGCCAGCAGCTTGGGGATTGGGGGGAATAGCAATCAGCCCCAGCATTTT	CASSLGIGGNSNQPQHF
.	TRBV28	TRBJ1-5	.	TGTGCCAGCACCCACAGGCAGCCGGGCAATCAGCCCCAGCATTTT	CASTHRQPGNQPQHF
.	TRBV5-4	TRBJ2-4	.	TGTGCCAGCAGCCCCTCCCCCCTAGAGGGCAAAAACATTCAGTACTTC	CASSPSPLEGKNIQYF
.	TRBV11-2	TRBJ2-5	.	TGTGCCAGCAGCCCCTTGGGGCGGATGGGGACCCAGTACTTC	CASSPLGRMGTQYF
.	TRBV7-2	TRBJ1-2	TRBD1	TGTGCCAGCAGCTTACTGGGACAGGGGGACTATGGCTACACCTTC	CASSLLGQGDYGYTF
.	TRBV13	TRBJ2-3	TRBD2	TGTGCCAGCAGCTTACTAGCGGCTAGCACAGATACGCAGTATTTT	CASSLLAASTDTQYF
.	TRBV18	TRBJ2-1	TRBD1	TGTGCCAGCTCACCCCTTACTGGACAGGGTTTAAGTGAGCAGTTCTTC	CASSPLTGQGLSEQFF
.	TRBV5-1	TRBJ2-3	TRBD2	TGCGCCAGCAGCCCCGGAGGGACTAGCGGCCCTGTGGTTAATACGCAGTATTTT	CASSPGGTSGPVVNTQYF
.	TRBV30	TRBJ2-7	.	TGTGCCTGGAGCGATCGGGGTCCTCCTTATGAGCAGTACTTC	CAWSDRGPPYEQYF